This TCR beta chain stems from a study of T-cell memory formation after mild COVID-19. About the research overall: The TCR clusters were mostly specific to one donor. Study observations and caveats: CD4+ contracting clones were mainly CM and EM; CD8+ ones, EMRA. The authors did not confirm SARS-CoV-2 specificity of second-wave clones peaking day 37.

Libraries for TCRalpha and TCRbeta carried sample barcodes and unique molecular identifiers via 5'RACE. TCRdb redid the calling of the 5' RACE reads with MiXCR, one entry per CDR3 protein. The table records about 360,000 distinct CDR3 sequences, approximately 15% of them present only once. On this clonotype itself: The antigen is undetermined.

CDR1 and CDR2 from the germline V gene are MGHRA and YSYEKL. CDR3 size: 15 residues. V shed 0 bases and J shed 6 bases, with 15 bases lying between them. The clonotype originates from a man younger than 30 who had mild COVID-19 (a few samples of this study predate the infection). Cell type and time point are not known. Sequencing was done on a sample of PBMCs or a T cell subset sorted from them (not recorded which). V and J are TRBV4-1 and TRBJ2-7; D possibly corresponds to TRBD2 (5 bases). The CDR3 reads CASSQDVTGIFEQYV. CDR3 bases: TGCGCCAGCAGCCAAGATGTGACGGGAATCTTCGAGCAGTACGTC.